This passage covers 30 T cell receptor beta chains from one sample sequenced in a study of blood T cell repertoires in COVID-19. Generated by immunoSEQ multiplex PCR, the TCRdb table keeps only in-frame clones and is missing some. The sample holds 250,000 to 350,000 clones, more than 75% seen once. The sequenced sample consisted of PBMCs or T cells enriched from blood (not recorded which). The source of these receptors is a man in his sixties who had recovered from COVID-19.

V is TRBV3-1 (or the pseudogene TRBV3-2) and J is TRBJ2-3; D is undetermined. Germline V gene sequence: CDR1 LGHDT, CDR2 YNNKEL (reference sequence). The CDR3 has 14 residues. The germline V and J ends were trimmed by 0 bases and 2 bases, with 6 bases remaining between them. The CDR3 DNA reads TGTGCCAGCAGCCAAGAGTCCTACACAGATACGCAGTATTTT. Encoded protein: CASSQESYTDTQYF.

The J gene is TRBJ2-7, the V gene TRBV15; possibly TRBD1 for D (6 bases). Trimming removed 4 bases at V and 2 bases at J, with 9 bases between. The germline V gene has CDR1 LNHNV and CDR2 YYDKDF (reference sequence). The CDR3 extends over 13 amino acids. The CDR3 region is CATSKTGTYEQYF. The CDR3 nucleotides read TGTGCCACCAGCAAGACAGGAACCTACGAGCAGTACTTC. Full variable domain (rest looked up from reference TRBV15 and TRBJ2-7): DAMVIQNPRYQVTQFGKPVTLSCSQTLNHNVMYWYQQKSSQAPKLLFHYYDKDFNNEADTPDNFQSRRPNTSFCFLDIRSPGLGDTAMYLCATSKTGTYEQYFGPGTRLTVT.

The J gene is TRBJ1-2, the V gene TRBV10-3; 7 bases are shared with TRBD1. Germline V lookup: CDR1 ENHRY, CDR2 SYGVKD. This CDR3 comprises 14 residues. V lost 11 bases and J lost 3; bases outside the gene matches: 12. The DNA of the CDR3 is TGTGCCGTCTCTGAACTCAGGGGGTACTATGGCTACACCTTC. As protein: CAVSELRGYYGYTF.

A single count supports this clone. The chain uses TRBV9 and TRBJ1-2, with TRBD1 matching over 11 bases. This CDR3 is 15 amino acids long. V lost 0 bases to trimming and J lost 4 bases; unmatched junction nucleotides: 2. Germline CDR1 is SGDLS and CDR2 is YYNGEE. The CDR3 nucleotides are TGTGCCAGCAGCGTAGAGGACAGGGGGCGCTATGGCTACACCTTC. Translation gives CASSVEDRGRYGYTF. Looking up the rest from reference TRBV9 and TRBJ1-2 gives the full variable domain: DSGVTQTPKHLITATGQRVTLRCSPRSGDLSVYWYQQSLDQGLQFLIQYYNGEERAKGNILERFSAQQFPDLHSELNLSSLELGDSALYFCASSVEDRGRYGYTFGSGTRLTVV.

The chain links TRBV2 to TRBJ2-1; 12 bases are shared with TRBD2. V lost 4 bases and J lost 8; bases outside the gene matches: 12. CDR1 is SNHLY and CDR2 is FYNNEI in the germline V gene. The CDR3 loop spans 17 amino acids. The CDR3 here is CASSVILAGGLADEQFF. CDR3 DNA: TGTGCCAGCAGTGTTATCCTAGCGGGAGGGCTGGCGGATGAGCAGTTCTTC.

The chain carries TRBV5-6 and TRBJ1-4; 7 bases are a match to TRBD1. CDR1 and CDR2 from the germline V gene are SGHDT and YYEEEE. The CDR3 is made up of 13 amino acids. The trim removed 3 bases at V and 7 bases at J, leaving 3 bases unmatched. The CDR3 DNA reads TGTGCCAGCAGCTGGGGACAGTTTGAAAAACTGTTTTTT. It encodes CASSWGQFEKLFF.

This chain uses TRBV6-1 with TRBJ1-2; D is possibly TRBD1 (6 bases). Germline CDR1 is MNHNS and CDR2 is SASEGT. V gave up 4 bases and J gave up 5 bases, with 8 bases separating them. This CDR3 region has 12 residues. This chain's CDR3 is CASSGTDYGYTF. The DNA of the CDR3 is TGTGCCAGCAGTGGGACAGATTATGGCTACACCTTC.

The chain uses TRBV9 and TRBJ2-5, with 8 nucleotides matching TRBD2. Trimming removed 3 bases from V and 1 base from J; junction bases left unmatched: 8. The CDR3 spans 16 residues. The germline V gene has CDR1 SGDLS and CDR2 YYNGEE. The CDR3 region is CASSGGTRTFQETQYF. The CDR3 coding sequence is TGTGCCAGCAGCGGCGGGACTAGAACCTTCCAAGAGACCCAGTACTTC.

The chain carries TRBV15 and TRBJ1-4; a weak D match, TRBD1 (6 bases). Germline V gene lookup returns CDR1 LNHNV and CDR2 YYDKDF (reference sequence). The V end lost 1 base, the J end lost 3 bases, and 9 bases lay between the germline ends. This CDR3 contains 15 residues. The DNA of the CDR3 is TGTGCCACCAGCAGAGGATCAGGGGCTAATGAAAAACTGTTTTTT. Its translation: CATSRGSGANEKLFF.

The chain couples TRBV19 to TRBJ1-6, with D possibly being TRBD1 (6 bases). The CDR3 contains 15 residues. Germline loops: CDR1 LNHDA, CDR2 SQIVND (reference sequence). V shed 1 base and J shed 10 bases, with 14 bases lying between them. The CDR3 loop reads CASSIGRTVRSPLHF. The CDR3 nucleotides are TGTGCCAGTAGTATAGGGCGGACAGTCCGATCACCCCTCCACTTT.

This clone was observed a handful of times. The V gene is TRBV6-2 or TRBV6-3, the J gene TRBJ2-5; 8 bases are shared with TRBD1. Per germline, CDR1 MNHEY and CDR2 SVGEGT. This CDR3 comprises 15 residues. V lost 6 bases, J lost 5 bases, and 11 bases stayed unmatched. The CDR3 bases are TGTGCCAGCAGCCTATTCGGACAGGGATGGGAGACCCAGTACTTC. Protein product: CASSLFGQGWETQYF.

This chain uses TRBV20-1 with TRBJ1-2, with D hard to call. There are 11 residues in the CDR3. Germline lookup yields CDR1 DFQATT and CDR2 SNEGSKA (reference sequence). V was trimmed by 2 bases and J by 4 bases, leaving 5 bases between them. Written as DNA, the CDR3 is TGCAGTGCTAGATACAGCTATGGCTACACCTTC. Protein sequence: CSARYSYGYTF.

The chain uses TRBV5-1 and TRBJ1-3; the match to TRBD1 covers 9 bases. V dropped 1 base and J dropped 3; count of bases not matched to a gene: 5. From germline, CDR1 is SGHRS and CDR2 YFSETQ. This CDR3 spans 16 amino acids. The CDR3 here is CASSLSGQGHGNTIYF. The CDR3, as DNA: TGCGCCAGCAGCTTGTCAGGACAGGGGCATGGAAACACCATATATTTT.

V and J are TRBV9 and TRBJ2-1; no definite D call. The germline V gene has CDR1 SGDLS and CDR2 YYNGEE. The CDR3 runs 15 residues. Trimming cost V 3 bases and J 6 bases, with 16 bases left between them. CDR3 sequence: CASSALLTGGNEQFF. CDR3 DNA: TGTGCCAGCAGCGCGCTCCTGACGGGTGGCAATGAGCAGTTCTTC.

The rearrangement links TRBV3-1 (or the pseudogene TRBV3-2) to TRBJ2-7; a possible D gene is TRBD1 (5 bases). The CDR3 contains 16 residues. Per the germline V gene, CDR1 is LGHDT and CDR2 is YNNKEL (reference sequence). V gave up 1 base and J gave up 0 bases, with 13 bases separating them. CDR3 protein: CASSQVWGGRSYEQYF. The CDR3 DNA reads as TGTGCCAGCAGCCAAGTTTGGGGCGGTCGCTCCTACGAGCAGTACTTC.

This clone was recorded only once. V is TRBV2 and J is TRBJ1-5; a weak D match, TRBD1 (6 bases). The CDR3 has 13 residues. Germline CDR1 reads SNHLY; CDR2 reads FYNNEI. V lost 7 bases to trimming and J lost 4 bases, with 11 bases between them. CDR3 amino acids: CASNTGLNQPQHF. Here the CDR3 DNA reads TGTGCCAGCAACACAGGGTTGAATCAGCCCCAGCATTTT.

The rearrangement links TRBV30 to TRBJ1-1; no reliable D call. CDR1 and CDR2 from the germline V gene are GTSNPN and SVGIG (reference sequence). Trimming left V 4 bases short and J 0 bases short, with 9 bases between. The CDR3 runs to 13 residues. The CDR3 nucleotides read TGTGCCTGGAACTCCCTTATGAACACTGAAGCTTTCTTT. Protein: CAWNSLMNTEAFF. Looking up the rest from reference TRBV30 and TRBJ1-1 gives the full variable domain: SQTIHQWPATLVQPVGSPLSLECTVEGTSNPNLYWYRQAAGRGLQLLFYSVGIGQISSEVPQNLSASRPQDRQFILSSKKLLLSDSGFYLCAWNSLMNTEAFFGQGTRLTVV.

This chain joins TRBV29-1 and TRBJ2-3, with D uncertain. The CDR3 is 12 amino acids. CDR1 and CDR2 from the germline V gene are SQVTM and ANQGSEA. Trimming removed 6 bases at V and 3 bases at J, with 10 bases between. CDR3 DNA sequence: TGCAGCGTCCAAACAGTGACAGATACGCAGTATTTT. This encodes CSVQTVTDTQYF.

The chain joins TRBV7-9 to TRBJ2-2; 9 bases match TRBD1. Trimming at V came to 5 bases and at J to 6 bases, leaving 10 bases not matched to a gene. The CDR3 runs to 16 residues. Germline CDR1 is SEHNR and CDR2 is FQNEAQ (reference sequence). The CDR3 DNA follows: TGTGCCAGCAGCCTACAGGGGGCGCCTTGGGCCGGGGAGCTGTTTTTT. Amino acids: CASSLQGAPWAGELFF.

This clone appeared once. The rearrangement joins TRBV5-4 to TRBJ2-1; TRBD2 aligns across 8 bases. The CDR3 extends over 16 amino acids. Germline V gene sequence: CDR1 SGHNT, CDR2 YYREEE (reference sequence). V lost 4 bases and J lost 2; bases outside the gene matches: 8. CDR3 region: CASSHKIAGTYNEQFF. In DNA form, the CDR3 reads TGTGCCAGCAGCCATAAAATAGCGGGAACCTACAATGAGCAGTTCTTC.

CDR3 in DNA: TGTGCCAGTAGGACCGGGACAAATGTTTTTACTGAGCAGTTCTTC. Protein product: CASRTGTNVFTEQFF. J is TRBJ2-1 and V is TRBV19, with D perhaps TRBD1 (6 bases). Per germline, CDR1 LNHDA and CDR2 SQIVND (reference sequence). The CDR3 has 15 residues. Trimming stripped 6 bases from V and 9 bases from J, with 21 bases between.

The DNA for the CDR3 is TGCGCCAGCAACCCCACCGCGGGGGAGTACAATGAGCAGTTCTTC. Translating gives CASNPTAGEYNEQFF. The chain combines TRBV5-1 with TRBJ2-1; 7 bases align to TRBD2. The CDR3 loop spans 15 amino acids. CDR1 is SGHRS, CDR2 YFSETQ, per germline. After removal of 6 bases from V and 4 bases from J, the junction contained 10 bases not matched to a gene.

This chain uses TRBV9 with TRBJ1-2; 9 positions match TRBD1. Germline lookup yields CDR1 SGDLS and CDR2 YYNGEE. The CDR3 covers 15 residues. J lost 5 bases, V lost 4 bases, and 9 bases had no gene match. The CDR3 is CASSRGTGIVYGYTF. The CDR3 bases are TGTGCCAGCAGCCGAGGGACAGGGATCGTGTATGGCTACACCTTC.

V is TRBV5-8 and J is TRBJ1-3, with D possibly being TRBD1 (6 bases). Germline V lookup: CDR1 SGHTS, CDR2 YDEGEE. The ends were cut back, 1 base at V and 3 bases at J, with 14 bases in the middle. The CDR3 length is 16 residues. DNA for the CDR3: TGTGCCAGCAGCTTGAAAGGGGGAGTCTTTGGAAACACCATATATTTT. Translated: CASSLKGGVFGNTIYF.

The CDR3 here is CASSEYRALPTETQYF. The CDR3 coding sequence is TGTGCCAGCAGCGAATACAGGGCTCTACCTACGGAGACCCAGTACTTC. The V call is TRBV6-1, the J call TRBJ2-5; perhaps TRBD1 as D (6 bases). The V gene's germline CDR1 is MNHNS and CDR2 SASEGT. The CDR3 runs 16 residues. V lost 6 bases and J 5 bases, leaving 22 bases between the germline ends.

The V gene is TRBV29-1, the J gene TRBJ1-1; 7 bases line up with TRBD1. V was pared by 7 bases and J by 6 bases, with 11 bases of the junction left unmatched. Germline V CDR1 and CDR2: SQVTM, ANQGSEA. This CDR3 is built from 13 residues. This chain's CDR3 is CSATGRFISEAFF. In DNA, the CDR3 is TGCAGCGCGACAGGGCGGTTTATCTCTGAAGCTTTCTTT.

The chain combines TRBV21-1 with TRBJ1-4; the D call TRBD1 from the table was never checked on the DNA. TRBV21-1 is a documented pseudogene. The CDR3 loop spans 15 amino acids. The CDR3 protein is CASSKEVPGNEKLFF. The DNA for the CDR3 is TGTGCCAGCAGCAAAGAGGTCCCAGGGAATGAAAAACTGTTTTTT.

A note on this clone: One end of the junction does not line up with germline, which may come from a read error. The chain recombines TRBV2 with TRBJ1-6, with 7 bases identical to TRBD1. This CDR3 region has 19 residues. Germline-derived CDR1 and CDR2 are SNHLY and FYNNEI. The CDR3 sequence: CASREGLGQPYRDGSPLHF. The CDR3 coding sequence is TGTGCCAGCAGGGAAGGCTTGGGACAGCCATACCGCGACGGTTCACCCCTCCACTTT.

The rearrangement uses TRBV11-3 and TRBJ1-1; TRBD1 might be the D (6 bases). This CDR3 spans 14 amino acids. Germline lookup yields CDR1 SGHNT and CDR2 YENEEA. V was clipped by 4 bases and J by 1 base, with 10 bases between them. The CDR3 here is CASSSRTENTEAFF. The CDR3 DNA sequence: TGTGCCAGCAGCTCACGGACAGAGAACACTGAAGCTTTCTTT.

The chain is built from TRBV12-3 or TRBV12-4 and TRBJ1-5; D gene uncertain. The CDR3 is made up of 12 amino acids. Trimming took 5 bases from V and 4 from J, leaving 6 bases between them. CDR3 DNA sequence: TGTGCCAGCAGTCCGACTAATCAGCCCCAGCATTTT. Translating it yields CASSPTNQPQHF.